These T cell receptor beta chains were read from a single sample in a study of OX40 agonist ivuxolimab in advanced cancers. Repertoires were generated with immunoSEQ multiplex PCR, while TCRdb's copy carries only in-frame clones and drops some. This repertoire shows more than 11,000 clones, more than 70% found once; its top ten account for 15% to 20%. The sequenced sample was CD4+ or CD8+ T cells sorted from blood, obtained in a trial of the OX40 agonist ivuxolimab. The origin of the receptors is an adult with an advanced solid tumor such as melanoma, head and neck, liver or kidney cancer. CDR3s include the opening cysteine and the closing phenylalanine or tryptophan. D genes are given only for firm matches.

D gene | CDR3 length | J gene | V gene | CDR3 DNA | CDR3 protein
TRBD1 | 14 | TRBJ1-2 | TRBV4-1 | TGCGCCAGCAGCCAAGTGGGACAGAACTATGGCTACACCTTC | CASSQVGQNYGYTF
. | 21 | TRBJ2-5 | TRBV27 | TGTGCCAGCAGTTTAACCCTGTGGGGGGGCTCTAAGGACAGTCTACAAGAGACCCAGTACTTC | CASSLTLWGGSKDSLQETQYF
. | 15 | TRBJ2-3 | TRBV9 | TGTGCCAGCAGCGTCGGTGGTAGCGGCACAGATACGCAGTATTTT | CASSVGGSGTDTQYF
. | 13 | TRBJ2-7 | TRBV7-2 | TGTGCCAGCACTCGGGACGAGACCTACGAGCAGTACTTC | CASTRDETYEQYF
. | 14 | TRBJ1-1 | TRBV6-5 | TGTGCCAGCAGTTACTCGGCGGGGAACACTGAAGCTTTCTTT | CASSYSAGNTEAFF
TRBD2 | 15 | TRBJ2-1 | TRBV9 | TGTGCCAGCAGCGTATCCGGGGGGTCCTACAATGAGCAGTTCTTC | CASSVSGGSYNEQFF
TRBD1 | 15 | TRBJ2-2 | TRBV29-1 | TGCAGCGTTGAAGGAGACAGGGGAGTTCCCGGGGAGCTGTTTTTT | CSVEGDRGVPGELFF
. | 11 | TRBJ2-1 | TRBV19 | TGTGCCACCTCGGGGTTTGATGAGCAGTTCTTC | CATSGFDEQFF
TRBD2 | 15 | TRBJ2-1 | TRBV6-1 | TGTGCCAACCCCCGGACTAGTTTTTCCTACAATGAGCAGTTCTTC | CANPRTSFSYNEQFF
. | 16 | TRBJ2-3 | TRBV28 | TGTGCCAGCAGTCCCTTGGAAACGCTCCTCACAGATACGCAGTATTTT | CASSPLETLLTDTQYF
. | 15 | TRBJ2-1 | TRBV11-3 | TGTGCCAGCAGGAAGGGAGCCACCCTTCGCGATGAGCAGTTCTTC | CASRKGATLRDEQFF
TRBD2 | 16 | TRBJ2-1 | TRBV14 | TGTGCCAGCAGCCAAGAAATAGCGGGATTCTACAATGAGCAGTTCTTC | CASSQEIAGFYNEQFF
. | 14 | TRBJ1-4 | TRBV25-1 | TGTGCCAGCACTACAGGAGCAACTAATGAAAAACTGTTTTTT | CASTTGATNEKLFF
TRBD2 | 20 | TRBJ2-3 | TRBV27 | TGTGCCAGCAGTTTAATCGGGGGACTAGCGGGACCGGTCGGCACAGATACGCAGTATTTT | CASSLIGGLAGPVGTDTQYF
. | 15 | TRBJ2-3 | TRBV7-9 | TGTGCCAGCCGTCCGGCGGTCGGACCCACAGATACGCAGTATTTT | CASRPAVGPTDTQYF
. | 14 | TRBJ1-1 | TRBV11-1 | TGTGCCAGCAGCACCACACGGGGGAGGACTGAAGCTTTCTTT | CASSTTRGRTEAFF